The 18 T cell receptor beta chains given below trace back to one sample, sequenced in a study of blood T cell repertoires in COVID-19. The protocol was immunoSEQ multiplex PCR, while the TCRdb copy is restricted to in-frame clones and leaves out a portion. The sample lists a few hundred thousand clones, around 92% occurring once. The sequencing input was peripheral blood. Receptors originate from a woman between 25 and 40 years old with COVID-19, enrolled during active disease.

This chain joins TRBV10-3 and TRBJ2-1; maybe TRBD2 (6 bases). The V end was cut by 2 bases, the J end by 8 bases, with 10 bases between. Germline lookup yields CDR1 ENHRY and CDR2 SYGVKD. This CDR3 has 13 amino acids. In DNA form, the CDR3 reads TGTGCCATCAGTGAGACTAGCCCCCATGAGCAGTTCTTC. Residues: CAISETSPHEQFF.

The chain links TRBV7-8 to TRBJ1-3; D ambiguous. V gave up 5 bases and J gave up 0 bases, with 17 bases separating them. This CDR3 comprises 17 residues. Germline CDR1 is SGHVS and CDR2 is FQNEAQ. The CDR3, as DNA: TGTGCCAGCAGCCCTACCCCCGGACTGAGCTCTGGAAACACCATATATTTT. Protein product: CASSPTPGLSSGNTIYF.

The sample holds a few counts of this clone. This sequence joins TRBV2 and TRBJ2-7, with no clear D. Germline CDR1 SNHLY, CDR2 FYNNEI. V was clipped by 2 bases and J by 9 bases, with 14 bases between them. The CDR3 contains 13 residues. CDR3 protein: CASSEQQKIGQYF. CDR3 sequence (DNA): TGTGCCAGCAGTGAACAACAGAAAATTGGGCAGTACTTC. Based on the CDR3 plus reference TRBV2 and TRBJ2-7, the full variable domain is EPEVTQTPSHQVTQMGQEVILRCVPISNHLYFYWYRQILGQKVEFLVSFYNNEISEKSEIFDDQFSVERPDGSNFTLKIRSTKLEDSAMYFCASSEQQKIGQYFGPGTRLTVT.

This clone occurred a few times. This chain uses TRBV27 with TRBJ2-5, with TRBD2 identical over 8 bases. CDR1 and CDR2 (germline): MNHEY, SMNVEV (reference sequence). V lost 8 bases and J lost 4; bases outside the gene matches: 9. The CDR3 runs 14 residues. CDR3 nucleotides: TGTGCCAGCGCCCCTGAGCGGGGGCGAGAGACCCAGTACTTC. Its translation: CASAPERGRETQYF.

The chain couples TRBV19 to TRBJ2-3, with 8 positions matching TRBD2. Germline V gives CDR1 LNHDA, CDR2 SQIVND (reference sequence). Germline trimming cut 2 bases from V and 1 base from J; bases unmatched to any gene: 5. The CDR3 totals 16 residues. The CDR3 spells CASSIKLAGRTDTQYF. The CDR3 DNA reads TGTGCCAGTAGTATAAAATTAGCGGGGCGCACAGATACGCAGTATTTT.

V is TRBV28 and J is TRBJ2-7; the D gene is possibly TRBD2 (5 bases). CDR3 length: 14 amino acids. Looked up from germline, CDR1 is MDHEN and CDR2 is SYDVKM. The V end was cut by 6 bases, the J end by 4 bases, with 16 bases between. CDR3 residues: CASREQRELYEQYF. CDR3 DNA sequence: TGTGCCAGCAGGGAACAGAGGGAGTTGTACGAGCAGTACTTC.

The V and J genes are TRBV11-3 and TRBJ1-2, with TRBD1 as a possible D gene (5 bases). Germline-derived CDR1 and CDR2 are SGHNT and YENEEA. The CDR3 is 12 residues long. Trimming took off 5 bases at V and 8 bases at J, with 12 bases between the two ends. The CDR3, as DNA: TGTGCCAGCAGCCTGGCGGGGGAAGGCTACACCTTC. The encoded protein is CASSLAGEGYTF.

CDR3 in amino acids: CASSLAVPGLAVNEQFF. CDR3 coding DNA: TGTGCCAGCAGCTTAGCGGTCCCGGGACTAGCGGTAAATGAGCAGTTCTTC. The rearrangement uses TRBV7-8 and TRBJ2-1, with 11 bases that match TRBD2. With V trimmed by 0 bases and J by 7 bases, 8 bases remained unmatched. This CDR3 region has 17 residues. Germline values: CDR1 SGHVS, CDR2 FQNEAQ.

This sequence joins TRBV27 and TRBJ1-6, with D unresolved. This CDR3 comprises 16 residues. With 3 bases removed from V and 0 bases from J, the gap between germline ends came to 9 bases. From germline, CDR1 is MNHEY and CDR2 SMNVEV (reference sequence). The CDR3 region has the DNA TGTGCCAGCAGTTTTGGGCGGGACTCCTATAATTCACCCCTCCACTTT. It is translated as CASSFGRDSYNSPLHF.

CDR3 amino acids: CASSQGLMSSYEQYF. The CDR3 DNA reads TGTGCCAGCAGCCAGGGACTGATGAGCTCCTACGAGCAGTACTTC. The rearrangement links TRBV3-1 (or the pseudogene TRBV3-2) to TRBJ2-7, with a weak D call TRBD2 (6 bases). The CDR3 has 15 residues. The germline V and J ends were trimmed by 3 bases and 0 bases, with 12 bases remaining between them. The germline V gene encodes CDR1 LGHDT and CDR2 YNNKEL (reference sequence).

In its sample, this clone was seen once. The V call is TRBV11-2, the J call TRBJ2-5; D is perhaps TRBD2 (5 bases). The CDR3 contains 15 residues. The germline V and J ends were trimmed by 2 bases and 2 bases, with 12 bases remaining between them. Germline loops: CDR1 SGHAT, CDR2 FQNNGV. CDR3 DNA sequence: TGTGCCAGCAGCTTACGCGGGTCGGGGCAAGAGACCCAGTACTTC. Its translation: CASSLRGSGQETQYF.

The V and J genes are TRBV14 and TRBJ2-5, with a tentative D call TRBD2 (5 bases). The V end lost 5 bases, the J end lost 5 bases, and 9 bases lay between the germline ends. CDR3 length: 12 residues. CDR1 is SGHDN and CDR2 is FVKESK in the germline V gene. The DNA of the CDR3 is TGTGCCAGCAGCAGAAGAGGGGAGACCCAGTACTTC. Amino acids: CASSRRGETQYF.

This clone showed up just once. One end of the junction is discordant with germline, which a read error may explain. This rearrangement joins TRBV7-7 to TRBJ2-2; TRBD2 aligns across 14 bases. There are 18 residues in the CDR3. The V gene's germline CDR1 is SSHAT and CDR2 FNYEAQ (reference sequence). The DNA of the CDR3 is TGTGCTAGCAGCACTCGGCCGGGACTAGCGGGAGAAACCGGGGAGCTGTTTTTT. Protein product: CASSTRPGLAGETGELFF.

This chain uses TRBV15 with TRBJ2-6; 11 nucleotides align to TRBD1. Per the germline V gene, CDR1 is LNHNV and CDR2 is YYDKDF (reference sequence). This CDR3 comprises 20 residues. Germline trimming cut 4 bases from V and 1 base from J; bases unmatched to any gene: 12. The CDR3 bases are TGTGCCACCAGCACTTCCCGGGACAGGGGGTTCTGGTCTGGGGCCAACGTCCTGACTTTC. The encoded protein is CATSTSRDRGFWSGANVLTF.

This clone was detected a few times. V is TRBV6-6 and J is TRBJ2-2; possibly TRBD1 for D (6 bases). In germline, CDR1 is MNHNY, CDR2 SVGAGI (reference sequence). V shed 4 bases and J shed 7 bases, with 19 bases lying between them. The CDR3 covers 16 residues. This chain's CDR3 is CASSSIHRDLSGELFF. CDR3 nucleotides: TGTGCCAGCAGTTCGATCCACAGGGATCTTAGCGGGGAGCTGTTTTTT.

Comment on this clone: At the DNA level, this CDR3 is encoded by other sequences in the same sample as well. CDR3 region: CASSLSGGYEQYF. The DNA of the CDR3 is TGTGCCAGCAGTTTATCGGGGGGATACGAGCAGTACTTC. The chain joins TRBV27 to TRBJ2-7; TRBD2 might be the D (6 bases). Germline V gene sequence: CDR1 MNHEY, CDR2 SMNVEV (reference sequence). This CDR3 spans 13 amino acids. The V end was cut by 0 bases, the J end by 4 bases, with 7 bases between.

V is TRBV3-1 (or the pseudogene TRBV3-2) and J is TRBJ1-1; no firm D call. Per the germline V gene, CDR1 is LGHDT and CDR2 is YNNKEL (reference sequence). This CDR3 comprises 13 residues. V was cut by 4 bases and J by 1 base, with 7 bases left in between. The CDR3, as DNA: TGTGCCAGCAGCCCCCGGGGGAACACTGAAGCTTTCTTT. It translates to CASSPRGNTEAFF.

This rearrangement joins TRBV6-2 or TRBV6-3 to TRBJ2-5; 8 bases are a match to TRBD1. This CDR3 contains 14 residues. V shed 5 bases, J shed 2 bases, and the junction held 4 bases outside the gene matches. Germline lookup yields CDR1 MNHEY and CDR2 SVGEGT. The CDR3 sequence: CASSGRTGQETQYF. The DNA for the CDR3 is TGTGCCAGCAGTGGACGGACAGGGCAAGAGACCCAGTACTTC.